This entry describes one T cell receptor beta chain. The antigen is not known. The sample comes from a study of cytomegalovirus exposure and HLA in healthy donors. Study-level information: In an early release, HLA-typed donors contributed tens of millions of unique TCR sequences. Study results and limitations: The authors later found TCR association rates varying by HLA locus, with DRB1 most and HLA-C fewest.

A multiplex PCR was run with 60 Vbeta primers and 13 Jbeta primers. Libraries were prepared by immunoSEQ multiplex PCR; TCRdb keeps only in-frame clonotypes and omits some of them. This table holds 110,000 to 150,000 clones, 84% found once. The germline CDR1 and CDR2 sequences are SGHAT and FQNNGV. V lost 1 base and J lost 3, with 3 bases in between. The CDR3 sequence is 12 residues long. Sequenced input: PBMCs. This sequence joins TRBV11-2 and TRBJ1-2; no firm D call. The origin of this receptor is a boy between 2 and 10 years old in good health and CMV-seronegative. DNA for the CDR3: TGTGCCAGCAGCTTAGCGGACTATGGCTACACCTTC. As protein: CASSLADYGYTF.